This T cell receptor beta chain was found in a study of beta chain features in type 1 diabetes. Reverse transcribing all isolated RNA meant expressed TCRB transcripts were sequenced. Here immunoSEQ multiplex PCR was the method, and the copy in TCRdb shows in-frame clones only, minus some. The data contain around 150,000 clones, around 10% of them singletons. In the case of this clone: The antigen remains unidentified.

Germline CDR1 LNHDA, CDR2 SQIVND (reference sequence). Trimming cost V 4 bases and J 4 bases, with 8 bases left between them. This CDR3 has 13 residues. Broader study findings: Researchers report that Type 1 diabetes patients had moderately but significantly shorter TCRB CDR3s across all four CD4+ subsets.

The J gene is TRBJ1-5, the V gene TRBV19, with unresolved D. The TCR originated in a man younger than 45 with type 1 diabetes. Material: central memory CD4+ T cells from blood. The DNA for the CDR3 is TGTGCCAGTAGTAGGTCGGGGAATCAGCCCCAGCATTTT. Its translation is CASSRSGNQPQHF.